This T cell receptor beta chain emerged from a study of blood T cell repertoires in COVID-19. Generated by immunoSEQ multiplex PCR, the TCRdb table keeps only in-frame clones and is missing some. The data contain about 270,000 clones, around 90% of them singletons. This CDR3 spans 15 amino acids. V was clipped by 1 base and J by 8 bases; unmatched bases: 9. Germline CDR1 reads PRHDT; CDR2 reads FYEKMQ (reference sequence). The TCR originated in a middle-aged man who had been exposed to COVID-19. The V and J genes are TRBV13 and TRBJ1-2; 8 positions match TRBD1. Sequences were obtained from PBMCs or T cells enriched from blood (not recorded which). In DNA, the CDR3 is TGTGCCAGCAGCTTAGAGGGACAGGATCTCAGGGGCTACACCTTC. Its protein is CASSLEGQDLRGYTF. The complete variable domain, with remaining parts taken from reference TRBV13 and TRBJ1-2, reads AAGVIQSPRHLIKEKRETATLKCYPIPRHDTVYWYQQGPGQDPQFLISFYEKMQSDKGSIPDRFSAQQFSDYHSELNMSSLELGDSALYFCASSLEGQDLRGYTFGSGTRLTVV.